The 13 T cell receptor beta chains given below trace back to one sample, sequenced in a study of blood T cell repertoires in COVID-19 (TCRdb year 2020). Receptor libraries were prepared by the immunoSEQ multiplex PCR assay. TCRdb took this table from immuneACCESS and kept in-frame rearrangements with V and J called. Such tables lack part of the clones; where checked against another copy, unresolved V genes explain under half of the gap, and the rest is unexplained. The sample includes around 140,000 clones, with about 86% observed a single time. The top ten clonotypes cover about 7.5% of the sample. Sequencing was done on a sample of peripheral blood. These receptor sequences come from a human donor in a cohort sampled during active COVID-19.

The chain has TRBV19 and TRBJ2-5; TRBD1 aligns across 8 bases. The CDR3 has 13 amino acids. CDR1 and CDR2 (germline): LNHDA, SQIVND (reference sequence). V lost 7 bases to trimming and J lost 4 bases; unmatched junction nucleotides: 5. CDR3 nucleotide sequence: TGTGCCAGTAACCGGGACAGGAGAGAGACCCAGTACTTC. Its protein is CASNRDRRETQYF.

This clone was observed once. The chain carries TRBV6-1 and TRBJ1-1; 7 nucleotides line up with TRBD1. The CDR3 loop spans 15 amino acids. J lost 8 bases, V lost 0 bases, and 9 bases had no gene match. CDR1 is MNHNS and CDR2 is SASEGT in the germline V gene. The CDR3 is CASSEALIDRAEAFF. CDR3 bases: TGTGCCAGCAGTGAAGCGCTCATCGACAGGGCGGAAGCTTTCTTT.

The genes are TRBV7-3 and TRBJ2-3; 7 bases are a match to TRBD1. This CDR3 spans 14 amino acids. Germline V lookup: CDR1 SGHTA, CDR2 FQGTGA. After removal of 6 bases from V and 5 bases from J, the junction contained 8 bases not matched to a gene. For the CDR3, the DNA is TGTGCCAGCAGTGTAGGGGGCGTAGAAGATACGCAGTATTTT. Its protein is CASSVGGVEDTQYF.

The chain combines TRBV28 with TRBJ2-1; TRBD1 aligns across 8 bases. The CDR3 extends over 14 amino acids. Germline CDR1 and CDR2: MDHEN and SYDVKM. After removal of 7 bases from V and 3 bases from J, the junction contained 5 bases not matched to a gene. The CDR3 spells CASITGGVYNEQFF. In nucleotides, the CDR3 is TGTGCCAGCATCACAGGGGGAGTCTACAATGAGCAGTTCTTC. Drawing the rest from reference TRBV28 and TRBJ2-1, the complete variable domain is DVKVTQSSRYLVKRTGEKVFLECVQDMDHENMFWYRQDPGLGLRLIYFSYDVKMKEKGDIPEGYSVSREKKERFSLILESASTNQTSMYLCASITGGVYNEQFFGPGTRLTVL.

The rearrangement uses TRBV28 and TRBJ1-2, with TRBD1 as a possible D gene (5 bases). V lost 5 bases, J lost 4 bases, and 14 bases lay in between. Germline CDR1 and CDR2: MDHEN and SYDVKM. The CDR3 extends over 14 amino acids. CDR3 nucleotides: TGTGCCAGCAGTCAAAGCCAGGGAAGCTATGGCTACACCTTC. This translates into CASSQSQGSYGYTF.

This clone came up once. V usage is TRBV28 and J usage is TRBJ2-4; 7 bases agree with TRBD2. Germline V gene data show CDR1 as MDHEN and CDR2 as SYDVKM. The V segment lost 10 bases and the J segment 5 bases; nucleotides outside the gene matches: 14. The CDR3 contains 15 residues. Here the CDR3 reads CATTVGGSPQNIQYF. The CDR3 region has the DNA TGTGCCACCACTGTAGGCGGGAGTCCCCAAAACATTCAGTACTTC.

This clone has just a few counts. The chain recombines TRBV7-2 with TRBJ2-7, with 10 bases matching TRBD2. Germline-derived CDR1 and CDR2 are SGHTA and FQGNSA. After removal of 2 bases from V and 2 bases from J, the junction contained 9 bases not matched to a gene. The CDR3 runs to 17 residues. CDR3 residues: CASSLFLAGVGPYEQYF. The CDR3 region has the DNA TGTGCCAGCAGCTTATTTCTAGCGGGAGTGGGCCCCTACGAGCAGTACTTC.

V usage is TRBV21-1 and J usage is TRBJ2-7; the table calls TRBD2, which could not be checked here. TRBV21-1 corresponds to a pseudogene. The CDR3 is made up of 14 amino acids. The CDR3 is CASSSTSGRYEQYF. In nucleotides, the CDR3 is TGTGCCAGCAGCTCGACTAGCGGGAGGTACGAGCAGTACTTC.

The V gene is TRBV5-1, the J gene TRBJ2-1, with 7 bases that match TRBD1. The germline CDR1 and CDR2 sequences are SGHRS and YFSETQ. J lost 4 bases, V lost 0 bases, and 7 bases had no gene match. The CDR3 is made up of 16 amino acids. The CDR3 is CASSLGPTGTYNEQFF. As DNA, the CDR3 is TGCGCCAGCAGCTTGGGGCCGACAGGGACGTACAATGAGCAGTTCTTC.

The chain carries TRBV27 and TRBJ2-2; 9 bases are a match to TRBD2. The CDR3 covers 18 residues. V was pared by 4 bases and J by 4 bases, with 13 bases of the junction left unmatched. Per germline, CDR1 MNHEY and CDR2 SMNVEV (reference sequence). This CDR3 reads CASSSKMTSGFTTGELFF. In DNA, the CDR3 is TGTGCCAGCAGTTCGAAAATGACTAGCGGATTTACCACCGGGGAGCTGTTTTTT.

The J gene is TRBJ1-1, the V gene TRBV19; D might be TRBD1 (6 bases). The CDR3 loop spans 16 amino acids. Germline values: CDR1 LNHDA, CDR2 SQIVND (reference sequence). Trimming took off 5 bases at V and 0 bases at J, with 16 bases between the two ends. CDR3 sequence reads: CASSRSGANMNTEAFF. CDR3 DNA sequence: TGTGCCAGTAGTCGGTCAGGGGCGAACATGAACACTGAAGCTTTCTTT.

The CDR3: CASSSQGIGNQPQHF. CDR3 in DNA: TGTGCCAGCAGTTCACAGGGGATCGGCAATCAGCCCCAGCATTTT. The chain joins TRBV2 to TRBJ1-5; 7 bases align to TRBD1. The germline CDR1 and CDR2 sequences are SNHLY and FYNNEI. The CDR3 has 15 amino acids. J gave up 2 bases and V 5 bases, and 6 bases lay outside the gene matches.

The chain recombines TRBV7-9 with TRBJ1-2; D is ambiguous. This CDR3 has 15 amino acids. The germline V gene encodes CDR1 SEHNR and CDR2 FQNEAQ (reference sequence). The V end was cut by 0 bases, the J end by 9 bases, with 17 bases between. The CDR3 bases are TGTGCCAGCAGCTTAGCTTCAAGTGTGGCCCATCGCTACACCTTC. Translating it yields CASSLASSVAHRYTF.